The clone carrying this T cell receptor beta chain was recorded only once. The V end was cut by 2 bases, the J end by 5 bases, with 7 bases between. This CDR3 contains 12 residues. Germline CDR1 and CDR2: KGHSH and LQKENI. Recent vaccinations or acute infections were absent in the healthy HIV-negative adult donors. A split of CD4+ cells into CD45RA+ naive and CD45RA-negative memory subsets was performed. This sample stems from a study of shared clonotypes between healthy human individuals. Genomic DNA of each subset was evenly split across several immunoSEQ plates. Here immunoSEQ multiplex PCR was the method, and the copy in TCRdb shows in-frame clones only, minus some. This sample has around 2.3 million clones, with approximately 96% found just once.

The chain carries TRBV18 and TRBJ2-7; D is ambiguous. The material sequenced was naive CD4+ T cells sorted from blood. Subset: CD45RA+ positively selected. The clonotype comes from a man between 18 and 35 years old in good health. The CDR3 loop reads CASSPSRDEQYF. The CDR3, as DNA: TGTGCCAGCTCACCATCTAGGGACGAGCAGTACTTC.